This is a list of T cell receptor beta chains from one sample in a study of blood T cell repertoires in COVID-19. Profiled with immunoSEQ multiplex PCR; TCRdb holds only in-frame clones, not every one. The repertoire has 120,000 to 150,000 clones, around 81% of them found once; the top ten carry about 5%. Sequenced input: peripheral blood. These receptors originate from a woman in her fifties or sixties with acute or convalescent COVID-19. Both conserved end residues are part of each CDR3. D genes are given only for firm matches. Clone sizes are given selectively: once, few, many, or a class where the clone is expanded.

length: 12
J: TRBJ1-1
V: TRBV6-2/TRBV6-3
size: NA
D: NA
DNA: TGTGCCAGCAGTTGGCAGTTCACTGAAGCTTTCTTT
CDR3: CASSWQFTEAFF

length: 15
J: TRBJ1-5
V: TRBV28
size: NA
D: NA
DNA: TGTGCCAGCAGTTTATCCAGGGCTAGCAATCAGCCCCAGCATTTT
CDR3: CASSLSRASNQPQHF

length: 16
J: TRBJ2-3
V: TRBV5-4
size: NA
D: TRBD2
DNA: TGTGCCAGCAGCTTGGAACAGCGGGGGGGCCCAGATACGCAGTATTTT
CDR3: CASSLEQRGGPDTQYF

length: 16
J: TRBJ2-2
V: TRBV5-5
size: NA
D: TRBD2
DNA: TGTGCCAGCAGCTTCTCTAGCGGGGCATACACCGGGGAGCTGTTTTTT
CDR3: CASSFSSGAYTGELFF

length: 14
J: TRBJ1-4
V: TRBV27
size: NA
D: NA
DNA: TGTGCCAGCAGTTTTCTGGGGGCAGGTGAAAAACTGTTTTTT
CDR3: CASSFLGAGEKLFF

length: 11
J: TRBJ1-1
V: TRBV10-3
size: NA
D: NA
DNA: TGTGCCATCAGTGCCGACTCTGAAGCTTTCTTT
CDR3: CAISADSEAFF

length: 15
J: TRBJ1-6
V: TRBV6-5
size: NA
D: TRBD1
DNA: TGTGCCAGCAGCCATTACGGGACAGCTAATTCACCCCTCCACTTT
CDR3: CASSHYGTANSPLHF

length: 14
J: TRBJ1-1
V: TRBV6-5
size: NA
D: TRBD1
DNA: TGTGCCAGCAGCCGGGGACAGGGGGCGATTGAAGCTTTCTTT
CDR3: CASSRGQGAIEAFF

length: 16
J: TRBJ2-7
V: TRBV7-6
size: NA
D: NA
DNA: TGTGCCAGCAGCTTAGCTAAGGGCGGGGAGTTCTACGAGCAGTACTTC
CDR3: CASSLAKGGEFYEQYF

length: 14
J: TRBJ1-1
V: TRBV3-1/TRBV3-2
size: NA
D: NA
DNA: TGTGCCAGCAGCAAAGAGGGGAGTACGGCTGAAGCTTTCTTT
CDR3: CASSKEGSTAEAFF

length: 13
J: TRBJ1-2
V: TRBV4-3
size: NA
D: NA
DNA: TGCGCCAGCAGCCAAGAACAGGGCTATGGCTACACCTTC
CDR3: CASSQEQGYGYTF

length: 15
J: TRBJ1-1
V: TRBV4-3
size: NA
D: NA
DNA: TGCGCCAGCAGCCAAGTTAGGGGCGCGAACACTGAAGCTTTCTTT
CDR3: CASSQVRGANTEAFF

length: 14
J: TRBJ1-6
V: TRBV6-1
size: NA
D: NA
DNA: TGTGCCAGCAGTGAACAACGTAGAATACCACCCCTCCACTTT
CDR3: CASSEQRRIPPLHF

length: 13
J: TRBJ1-2
V: TRBV19
size: NA
D: NA
DNA: TGTGCCACCTCGGCCCAGGGTTCCTATGGCTACACCTTC
CDR3: CATSAQGSYGYTF

length: 11
J: TRBJ1-1
V: TRBV28
size: many
D: NA
DNA: TGTGCCAGCGACAGAACCGGTGAAGCTTTCTTT
CDR3: CASDRTGEAFF

length: 15
J: TRBJ2-5
V: TRBV7-2
size: NA
D: TRBD2
DNA: TGTGCCAGCAGCTTACGGAGCGGGGCGGGAGAGACCCAGTACTTC
CDR3: CASSLRSGAGETQYF

length: 15
J: TRBJ2-1
V: TRBV11-3
size: few
D: TRBD2
DNA: TGTGCCAGCAGCGTAGGGACTAGCGGACACAATGAGCAGTTCTTC
CDR3: CASSVGTSGHNEQFF

length: 15
J: TRBJ1-3
V: TRBV28
size: NA
D: TRBD1
DNA: TGTGCCAGCAGACTCCAGGGGGCGCAAGGAAACACCATATATTTT
CDR3: CASRLQGAQGNTIYF

length: 15
J: TRBJ2-1
V: TRBV7-3
size: NA
D: TRBD2
DNA: TGTGCCAGCAGCGAACTAGCGGGGGGCTACAATGAGCAGTTCTTC
CDR3: CASSELAGGYNEQFF

length: 18
J: TRBJ2-3
V: TRBV5-1
size: NA
D: TRBD2
DNA: TGCGCCAGCAGCTTGAACTTGGCGAAACGGGGGGTCACAGATACGCAGTATTTT
CDR3: CASSLNLAKRGVTDTQYF

length: 19
J: TRBJ1-6
V: TRBV4-2
size: NA
D: NA
DNA: TGTGCCAGCAGCCAGGATCCCCGGGACATGAGCTCCTATAATTCACCCCTCCACTTT
CDR3: CASSQDPRDMSSYNSPLHF

length: 14
J: TRBJ2-5
V: TRBV7-8
size: many
D: NA
DNA: TGTGCCAGCAGCCCCAATGTGGGGGGAGAGACCCAGTACTTC
CDR3: CASSPNVGGETQYF

length: 13
J: TRBJ1-1
V: TRBV5-1
size: few
D: NA
DNA: TGCGCCAGCAGCCAGGACTACAGGTATGAAGCTTTCTTT
CDR3: CASSQDYRYEAFF

length: 16
J: TRBJ1-1
V: TRBV25-1
size: NA
D: NA
DNA: TGTGCCAGCAGTGAATATCAGGCAGAGACGAACACTGAAGCTTTCTTT
CDR3: CASSEYQAETNTEAFF

length: 15
J: TRBJ1-4
V: TRBV6-5
size: NA
D: NA
DNA: TGTGCCAGCAGTTACGGCACCTCAACTAATGAAAAACTGTTTTTT
CDR3: CASSYGTSTNEKLFF

length: 18
J: TRBJ2-5
V: TRBV6-6
size: NA
D: NA
DNA: TGTGCCAGCAGTCCACACAATTTATGGACAGCGTACCAAGAGACCCAGTACTTC
CDR3: CASSPHNLWTAYQETQYF

length: 15
J: TRBJ1-6
V: TRBV6-5
size: few
D: TRBD1
DNA: TGTGCCAGCAGTCCCGAAAGACAGGGATATTCACCCCTCCACTTT
CDR3: CASSPERQGYSPLHF

length: 12
J: TRBJ2-7
V: TRBV7-9
size: NA
D: NA
DNA: TGTGCCAGCAGTACTGCTAGCTACGAGCAGTACTTC
CDR3: CASSTASYEQYF

length: 12
J: TRBJ1-1
V: TRBV5-1
size: once
D: NA
DNA: TGCGCCAGCAGCTTGGGGCAGTCTGAAGCTTTCTTT
CDR3: CASSLGQSEAFF

length: 15
J: TRBJ2-3
V: TRBV5-1
size: NA
D: TRBD2
DNA: TGCGCCAGCAGCATCAGCGGGGCGCCAGAAGATACGCAGTATTTT
CDR3: CASSISGAPEDTQYF

length: 14
J: TRBJ2-3
V: TRBV7-3
size: NA
D: NA
DNA: TGTGCCAGCAGCCCGGGTGACAGTGCAGATACGCAGTATTTT
CDR3: CASSPGDSADTQYF

length: 12
J: TRBJ2-5
V: TRBV5-1
size: NA
D: NA
DNA: TGCGCCAGCAGCCCCTCCCAAGAGACCCAGTACTTC
CDR3: CASSPSQETQYF

length: 15
J: TRBJ1-1
V: TRBV28
size: NA
D: NA
DNA: TGTGCCAGCAGTTCCGATCCGGGTCCAAACACTGAAGCTTTCTTT
CDR3: CASSSDPGPNTEAFF